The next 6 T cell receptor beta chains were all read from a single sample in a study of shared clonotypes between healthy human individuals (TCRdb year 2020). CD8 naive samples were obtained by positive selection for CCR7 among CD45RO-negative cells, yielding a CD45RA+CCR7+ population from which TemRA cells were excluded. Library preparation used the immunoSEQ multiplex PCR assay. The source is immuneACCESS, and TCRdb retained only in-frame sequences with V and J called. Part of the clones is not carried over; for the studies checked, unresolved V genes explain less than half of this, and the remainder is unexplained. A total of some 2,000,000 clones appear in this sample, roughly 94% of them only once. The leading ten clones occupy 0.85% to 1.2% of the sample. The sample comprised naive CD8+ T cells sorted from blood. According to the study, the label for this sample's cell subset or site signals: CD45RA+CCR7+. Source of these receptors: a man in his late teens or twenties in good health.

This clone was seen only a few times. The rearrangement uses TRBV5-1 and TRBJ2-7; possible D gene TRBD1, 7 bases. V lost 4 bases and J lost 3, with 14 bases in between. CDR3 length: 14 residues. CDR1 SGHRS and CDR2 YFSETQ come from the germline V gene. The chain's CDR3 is CASSGGDSHYEQYF. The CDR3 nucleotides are TGCGCCAGCAGCGGAGGGGACAGCCACTACGAGCAGTACTTC.

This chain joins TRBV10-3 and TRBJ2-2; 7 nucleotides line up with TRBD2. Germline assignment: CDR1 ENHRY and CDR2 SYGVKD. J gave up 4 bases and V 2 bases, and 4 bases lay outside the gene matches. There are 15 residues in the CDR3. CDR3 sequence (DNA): TGTGCCATCAGTGAGAGCGGGACCTCCACCGGGGAGCTGTTTTTT. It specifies CAISESGTSTGELFF.

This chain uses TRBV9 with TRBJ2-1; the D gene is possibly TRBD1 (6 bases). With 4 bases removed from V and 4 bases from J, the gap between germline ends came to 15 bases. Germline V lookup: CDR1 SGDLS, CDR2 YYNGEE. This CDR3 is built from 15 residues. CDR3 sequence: CASSPQGGYYNEQFF. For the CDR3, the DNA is TGTGCCAGCAGCCCACAGGGCGGCTATTACAATGAGCAGTTCTTC.

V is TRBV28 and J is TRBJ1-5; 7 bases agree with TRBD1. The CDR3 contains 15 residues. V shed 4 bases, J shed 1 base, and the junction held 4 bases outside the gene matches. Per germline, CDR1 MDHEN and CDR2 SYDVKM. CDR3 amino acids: CASSSGTESNQPQHF. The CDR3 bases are TGTGCCAGCAGTTCCGGGACAGAAAGCAATCAGCCCCAGCATTTT.

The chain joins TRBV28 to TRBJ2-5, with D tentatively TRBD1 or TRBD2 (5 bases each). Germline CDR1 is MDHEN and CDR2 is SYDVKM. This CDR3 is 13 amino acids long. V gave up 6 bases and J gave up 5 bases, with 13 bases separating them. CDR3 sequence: CASRPGPGETQYF. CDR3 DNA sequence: TGTGCCAGCAGGCCGGGGCCGGGGGAGACCCAGTACTTC.

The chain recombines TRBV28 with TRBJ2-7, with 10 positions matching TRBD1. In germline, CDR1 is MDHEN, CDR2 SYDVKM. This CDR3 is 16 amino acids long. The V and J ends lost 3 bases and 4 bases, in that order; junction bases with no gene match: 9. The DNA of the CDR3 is TGTGCCAGCAGTTTTTCAACGACAGGGGGCTTTTACGAGCAGTACTTC. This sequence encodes CASSFSTTGGFYEQYF.